Listed here are 19 T cell receptor beta chains from one sample, sequenced in a study of cytomegalovirus exposure and HLA in healthy donors. The PCR made use of 60 Vbeta and 13 Jbeta primers. TCRdb keeps only in-frame clones here, not all; method: immunoSEQ multiplex PCR. The table includes some 150,000 clones, roughly three quarters detected once. The sample consisted of PBMCs. The receptors shown here come from a man between 18 and 35 years old in good health and CMV-seropositive.

V usage is TRBV6-1 and J usage is TRBJ1-5; D remains ambiguous. Trimming removed 3 bases at V and 1 base at J, with 7 bases between. CDR3 length: 14 residues. Germline CDR1 reads MNHNS; CDR2 reads SASEGT. Here the CDR3 DNA reads TGTGCCAGCAGTGAGCCCAGAAGCAATCAGCCCCAGCATTTT. Translated, it gives CASSEPRSNQPQHF.

This clone was counted once. The chain has TRBV10-3 and TRBJ1-4, with 8 bases matching TRBD1. Trimming took 4 bases from V and 0 from J; bases not matched to a gene: 4. In germline, CDR1 is ENHRY, CDR2 SYGVKD. This CDR3 has 16 residues. In DNA form, the CDR3 reads TGTGCCATCAGTGGTGGGACAGGCACAACTAATGAAAAACTGTTTTTT. Its protein product is CAISGGTGTTNEKLFF.

The rearrangement joins TRBV13 to TRBJ2-7; the match to TRBD1 covers 8 bases. The CDR3 has 15 amino acids. Germline CDR1 PRHDT, CDR2 FYEKMQ (reference sequence). Trimming cost V 7 bases and J 2 bases; bases outside gene matches: 10. CDR3 residues: CASTTNRGYPYEQYF. For the CDR3, the DNA is TGTGCCAGCACTACGAACAGGGGGTACCCCTACGAGCAGTACTTC.

This chain uses TRBV19 with TRBJ1-6; weak D call: TRBD1 (5 bases). Per germline, CDR1 LNHDA and CDR2 SQIVND (reference sequence). V lost 3 bases, J lost 7 bases, and 10 bases lay in between. CDR3 length equals 14 residues. Here the CDR3 reads CASSIYRPNSPLHF. DNA for the CDR3: TGTGCCAGTAGTATTTACAGGCCGAATTCACCCCTCCACTTT.

V is TRBV11-1 and J is TRBJ2-7; 14 nucleotides align to TRBD2. The CDR3 sequence is 16 residues long. Germline CDR1 reads SGHAT; CDR2 reads FQDESV (reference sequence). After removal of 3 bases from V and 2 bases from J, the junction contained 3 bases not matched to a gene. The CDR3 loop is CASSLGLAGAPYEQYF. The CDR3 DNA sequence: TGTGCCAGCAGCTTGGGACTAGCGGGGGCCCCCTACGAGCAGTACTTC.

The chain's CDR3 is CASSPISGGADEQYF. For the CDR3, the DNA is TGCGCCAGCAGCCCCATAAGCGGGGGGGCCGACGAGCAGTACTTC. This sequence joins TRBV5-1 and TRBJ2-5; 10 bases match TRBD2. TRBJ2-7 matches the DNA end more closely, so the J call is doubtful. Germline assignment: CDR1 SGHRS and CDR2 YFSETQ. The CDR3 is made up of 15 amino acids.

J is TRBJ2-1 and V is TRBV9, with 10 nucleotides matching TRBD2. CDR1 SGDLS and CDR2 YYNGEE come from the germline V gene. The V and J ends lost 0 bases and 2 bases, in that order; junction bases with no gene match: 5. The CDR3 contains 17 residues. CDR3 in amino acids: CASSVASGSMAYNEQFF. Here the CDR3 DNA reads TGTGCCAGCAGCGTAGCTAGCGGGAGTATGGCCTACAATGAGCAGTTCTTC.

The chain employs TRBV7-9 and TRBJ2-3; D is perhaps TRBD2 (5 bases). Germline lookup yields CDR1 SEHNR and CDR2 FQNEAQ (reference sequence). The CDR3 extends over 14 amino acids. V lost 3 bases to trimming and J lost 3 bases, with 10 bases between them. The CDR3 DNA reads TGTGCCAGCAGCTTCGAGAGCGGTACAGATACGCAGTATTTT. As protein: CASSFESGTDTQYF. The entire variable domain, with the rest obtained from reference TRBV7-9 and TRBJ2-3, is as follows: DTGVSQNPRHKITKRGQNVTFRCDPISEHNRLYWYRQTLGQGPEFLTYFQNEAQLEKSRLLSDRFSAERPKGSFSTLEIQRTEQGDSAMYLCASSFESGTDTQYFGPGTRLTVL.

The count of this clone is one. J is TRBJ1-5 and V is TRBV19; D remains ambiguous. V was cut by 9 bases and J by 0 bases, with 21 bases left in between. The germline V gene has CDR1 LNHDA and CDR2 SQIVND (reference sequence). The length of the CDR3 is 17 residues. CDR3 DNA: TGTGCCAGCAATCAAGCCGGGAGGCACTATAGCAATCAGCCCCAGCATTTT. This codes for CASNQAGRHYSNQPQHF.

CDR3: CATSRAATGNTEAFF. CDR3 coding DNA: TGTGCCACCAGCAGAGCGGCCACAGGCAACACTGAAGCTTTCTTT. V gene TRBV15 combines with J gene TRBJ1-1; possible D gene TRBD1, 5 bases. The length of the CDR3 is 15 residues. Trimming took 1 base from V and 2 from J, leaving 11 bases between them. Germline values: CDR1 LNHNV, CDR2 YYDKDF (reference sequence).

The J gene is TRBJ1-4, the V gene TRBV4-3; possible D gene TRBD1, 5 bases. V was shortened by 0 bases and J by 8 bases, with 13 bases between the two germline ends. CDR3 length: 15 residues. Germline CDR1 LGHNA, CDR2 YSLEER. This chain's CDR3 is CASSQDAGDGEKLFF. CDR3 in DNA: TGCGCCAGCAGCCAAGATGCGGGGGATGGCGAAAAACTGTTTTTT.

The gene calls are TRBV5-1 and TRBJ1-1; TRBD1 matches at 9 bases. The CDR3 is 16 residues long. After removal of 5 bases from V and 0 bases from J, the junction contained 8 bases not matched to a gene. In germline, CDR1 is SGHRS, CDR2 YFSETQ. CDR3 residues: CASRSGTGLLNTEAFF. CDR3 bases: TGCGCCAGCAGGAGCGGGACAGGGCTCTTGAACACTGAAGCTTTCTTT.

The chain links TRBV7-6 to TRBJ1-5; D unclear. CDR1 SGHVS and CDR2 FNYEAQ come from the germline V gene. This CDR3 spans 14 amino acids. Trimming pared 0 bases from V and 0 bases from J, leaving 3 bases between. This CDR3 reads CASSLAYSNQPQHF. As DNA, the CDR3 is TGTGCCAGCAGCTTAGCTTATAGCAATCAGCCCCAGCATTTT.

The rearrangement joins TRBV10-3 to TRBJ1-2; D is undetermined. The CDR3 has 15 residues. From germline, CDR1 is ENHRY and CDR2 SYGVKD. V lost 5 bases to trimming and J lost 0 bases, with 13 bases between them. CDR3 DNA sequence: TGTGCCATCAGTAACATGGAGGATCCTAACTATGGCTACACCTTC. Translating gives CAISNMEDPNYGYTF.

The gene calls are TRBV2 and TRBJ2-1, with 7 bases aligning to TRBD2. CDR1 SNHLY and CDR2 FYNNEI come from the germline V gene. V lost 5 bases to trimming and J lost 15 bases; unmatched junction nucleotides: 10. The CDR3 sequence is 12 residues long. In DNA form, the CDR3 reads TGTGCCAGCAGTATCTTACTAGCGAGTCCGTTCTTC. This encodes CASSILLASPFF.

This chain links TRBV18 with TRBJ2-7; possibly TRBD1 for D (6 bases). Per germline, CDR1 KGHSH and CDR2 LQKENI. Trimming left V 3 bases short and J 0 bases short, with 12 bases between. The CDR3 loop spans 15 amino acids. In nucleotides, the CDR3 is TGTGCCAGCTCACCTACACAGGGAAACTCCTACGAGCAGTACTTC. This encodes CASSPTQGNSYEQYF.

The chain is built from TRBV13 and TRBJ1-6; D call uncertain. The length of the CDR3 is 12 residues. Trimming took off 7 bases at V and 13 bases at J, with 14 bases between the two ends. Looked up from germline, CDR1 is PRHDT and CDR2 is FYEKMQ (reference sequence). The CDR3, as DNA: TGTGCCAGCAAAGCACCGTATTTCCCCCTCCACTTT. This codes for CASKAPYFPLHF.

J is TRBJ2-1 and V is TRBV9; 8 bases match TRBD2. Germline CDR1 and CDR2: SGDLS and YYNGEE. The length of the CDR3 is 15 residues. J gave up 1 base and V 1 base, and 1 base lay outside the gene matches. The CDR3 region has the DNA TGTGCCAGCAGCGTAAGCGGGAGATCCTACAATGAGCAGTTCTTC. It is translated as CASSVSGRSYNEQFF. Variable domain in full (rest from reference TRBV9 and TRBJ2-1): DSGVTQTPKHLITATGQRVTLRCSPRSGDLSVYWYQQSLDQGLQFLIQYYNGEERAKGNILERFSAQQFPDLHSELNLSSLELGDSALYFCASSVSGRSYNEQFFGPGTRLTVL.

The chain joins TRBV5-1 to TRBJ2-3; D is perhaps TRBD1 (6 bases). V lost 0 bases to trimming and J lost 6 bases, with 17 bases between them. CDR3 length: 16 amino acids. CDR1 is SGHRS and CDR2 is YFSETQ in the germline V gene. CDR3 loop: CASSLGTGMLGDTQYF. In DNA, the CDR3 is TGCGCCAGCAGCTTGGGTACAGGGATGCTCGGGGATACGCAGTATTTT. The full variable domain, its missing parts supplied by reference TRBV5-1 and TRBJ2-3, is KAGVTQTPRYLIKTRGQQVTLSCSPISGHRSVSWYQQTPGQGLQFLFEYFSETQRNKGNFPGRFSGRQFSNSRSEMNVSTLELGDSALYLCASSLGTGMLGDTQYFGPGTRLTVL.